This record concerns one TCR beta chain sequence. Its specificity is not known. The CDR3 extends over 15 amino acids. Unmatched junction bases numbered 7, after V lost 1 base and J lost 5 bases. Germline V gene data show CDR1 as SGHTA and CDR2 as FQGNSA. Profiled with immunoSEQ multiplex PCR; TCRdb holds only in-frame clones, not every one. This table has about 28,000 clones, 90% appearing once. The data were taken from a study of T cells in tuberculosis. Findings and caveats of the study: Smaller distances to GMM-specific TCRs suggested their expansion in active tuberculosis.

This sequence originates from a donor aged 10-29 years with latent tuberculosis or without tuberculosis infection. Sequenced: PBMCs. The chain has TRBV7-2 and TRBJ2-5; 7 bases are shared with TRBD2. The CDR3 nucleotides read TGTGCCAGCAGCTTAGTGGCGGGGGTGGCGGAGACCCAGTACTTC. Translation gives CASSLVAGVAETQYF.